This TCR beta chain was found in a study of T cells in Graves' hyperthyroidism and ophthalmopathy. General observations from the study: Blood shared most expanded thyroid clonotypes above 0.001.

There were TCR beta CDR3 regions amplified from RNA transcripts. During a first-round RT-PCR of the TCR CDR3, the HTBI primer set was used. TCRdb used MiXCR to reprocess the multiplex PCR reads, holding one entry per CDR3 protein. The sample yields hundreds of thousands of distinct CDR3 sequences, 16% seen once. Germline CDR1 DFQATT, CDR2 SNEGSKA (reference sequence). The CDR3 covers 15 residues. V was clipped by 0 bases and J by 13 bases; unmatched bases: 15. About this clonotype itself: Its specificity is not known.

The hyperthyroidism patients had all been newly diagnosed, and their disease duration was under 2 months. Their ages ranged from 18 to 65 years. Researchers barred patients who had uncontrolled infection, other autoimmune disease, pregnancy or lactation. Extraction of PBMCs used roughly 9.6 ml of fresh peripheral blood. Sequencing input: blood. The chain links TRBV20-1 to TRBJ2-1; 7 bases align to TRBD2. This sequence was found in a woman younger than 35 with Graves' hyperthyroidism. The CDR3 region is CSARDGSGMLKEQFF. The CDR3 bases are TGCAGTGCTAGAGATGGGAGCGGGATGTTGAAGGAACAGTTCTTC.